The entry that follows covers one T cell receptor beta chain sequence. This sample stems from a study of blood T cell repertoires in COVID-19. V lost 2 bases to trimming and J lost 2 bases; unmatched junction nucleotides: 4. This CDR3 is 15 amino acids long. In germline, CDR1 is LNHNV, CDR2 YYDKDF (reference sequence). Sequenced by immunoSEQ multiplex PCR; TCRdb stores in-frame clones only, minus some. The sample includes some 220,000 clones, approximately 84% of them seen just once. The sequenced material came from peripheral blood. The receptor was isolated from a man aged 50 or older who had recovered from COVID-19. V and J are TRBV15 and TRBJ2-3; 7 nucleotides agree with TRBD2. The CDR3 reads CATSRRGSFTDTQYF. The CDR3 DNA reads as TGTGCCACCAGCAGACGCGGGAGTTTCACAGATACGCAGTATTTT.